This TCR beta chain comes out of a study of T cells after yellow fever vaccination. Study-wide results and limits: Repertoires obtained by FACS sorting could include abundant clonotypes that entered as contaminants from the bulk population. Overall, a small share of clonotypes was seen in both CD4 and CD8 compartments. In post-booster samples, most primary-vaccination clones reappeared (about 97% CD4, 88% CD8).

TCRdb used MiXCR to reprocess the 5' RACE reads, holding one entry per CDR3 protein. In the table there are hundreds of thousands of distinct CDR3 sequences, 10% to 15% of which are singletons. Unmatched junction bases numbered 6, after V lost 3 bases and J lost 8 bases. The length of the CDR3 is 15 residues. From germline, CDR1 is MNHEY and CDR2 SMNVEV (reference sequence). This clonotype appeared many times. The target antigen is unknown. The chain is built from TRBV27 and TRBJ1-6; TRBD1 matches at 8 bases. Sample: PBMCs, taken on the day of the yellow fever booster vaccination. The clonotype originates from a man aged 30-40 years who received the YFV17D yellow fever vaccine. The DNA for the CDR3 is TGTGCCAGCAGTTTGTTCGGACAGGGTTATTCACCCCTCCACTTT. Translating it yields CASSLFGQGYSPLHF.